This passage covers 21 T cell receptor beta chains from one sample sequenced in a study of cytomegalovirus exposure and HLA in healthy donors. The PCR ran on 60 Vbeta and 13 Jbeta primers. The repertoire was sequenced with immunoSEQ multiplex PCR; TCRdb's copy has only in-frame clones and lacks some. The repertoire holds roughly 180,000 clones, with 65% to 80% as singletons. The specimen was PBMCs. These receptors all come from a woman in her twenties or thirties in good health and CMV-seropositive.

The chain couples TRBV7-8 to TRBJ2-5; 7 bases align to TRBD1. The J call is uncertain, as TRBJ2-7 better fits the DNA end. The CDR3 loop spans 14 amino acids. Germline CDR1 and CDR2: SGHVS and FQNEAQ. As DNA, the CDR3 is TGTGCCAGCACAACCGGGACAGCCTCCTACGAGCAGTACTTC. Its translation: CASTTGTASYEQYF.

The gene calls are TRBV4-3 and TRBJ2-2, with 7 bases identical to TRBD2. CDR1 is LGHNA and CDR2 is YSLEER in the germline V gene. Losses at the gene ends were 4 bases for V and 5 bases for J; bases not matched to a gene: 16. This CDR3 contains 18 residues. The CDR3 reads CASSPEAGPPVKTGELFF. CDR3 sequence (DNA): TGCGCCAGCAGCCCTGAAGCGGGACCTCCCGTTAAGACCGGGGAGCTGTTTTTT.

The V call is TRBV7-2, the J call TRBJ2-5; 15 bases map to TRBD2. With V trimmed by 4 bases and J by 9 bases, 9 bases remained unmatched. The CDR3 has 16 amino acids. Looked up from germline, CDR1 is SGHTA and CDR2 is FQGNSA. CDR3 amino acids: CASSSGTSGGHRAQYF. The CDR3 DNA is TGTGCCAGCAGCTCTGGGACTAGCGGGGGGCACAGGGCCCAGTACTTC.

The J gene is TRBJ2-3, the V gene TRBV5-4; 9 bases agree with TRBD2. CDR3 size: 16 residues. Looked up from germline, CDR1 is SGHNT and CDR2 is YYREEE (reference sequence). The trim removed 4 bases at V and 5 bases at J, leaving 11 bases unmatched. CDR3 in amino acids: CASSPGGAGGLDTQYF. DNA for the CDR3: TGTGCCAGCAGCCCCGGGGGAGCGGGGGGATTAGATACGCAGTATTTT.

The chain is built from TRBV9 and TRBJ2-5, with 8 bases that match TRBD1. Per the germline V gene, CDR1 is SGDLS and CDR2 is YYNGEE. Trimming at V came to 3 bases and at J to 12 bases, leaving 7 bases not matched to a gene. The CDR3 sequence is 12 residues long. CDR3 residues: CASSGSQGAKYF. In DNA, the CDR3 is TGTGCCAGCAGCGGCAGCCAGGGGGCGAAGTACTTC. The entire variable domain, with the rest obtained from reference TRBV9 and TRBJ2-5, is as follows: DSGVTQTPKHLITATGQRVTLRCSPRSGDLSVYWYQQSLDQGLQFLIQYYNGEERAKGNILERFSAQQFPDLHSELNLSSLELGDSALYFCASSGSQGAKYFGPGTRLLVL.

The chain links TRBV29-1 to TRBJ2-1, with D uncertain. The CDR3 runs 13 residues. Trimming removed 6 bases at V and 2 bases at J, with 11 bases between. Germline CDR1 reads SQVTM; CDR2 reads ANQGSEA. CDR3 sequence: CSVPLKPYNEQFF. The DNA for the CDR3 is TGCAGCGTCCCTTTGAAGCCCTACAATGAGCAGTTCTTC.

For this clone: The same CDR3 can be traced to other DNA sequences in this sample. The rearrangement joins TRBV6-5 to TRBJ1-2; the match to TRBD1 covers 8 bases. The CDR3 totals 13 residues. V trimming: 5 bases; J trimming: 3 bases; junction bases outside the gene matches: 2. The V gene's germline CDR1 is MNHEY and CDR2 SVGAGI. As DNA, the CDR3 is TGTGCCAGCAGTCAGACAGGGGACTATGGCTACACCTTC. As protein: CASSQTGDYGYTF.

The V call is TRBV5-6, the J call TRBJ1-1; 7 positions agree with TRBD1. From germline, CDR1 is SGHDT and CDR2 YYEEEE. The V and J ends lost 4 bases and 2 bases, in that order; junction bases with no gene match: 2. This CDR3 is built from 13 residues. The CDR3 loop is CASSRDSNTEAFF. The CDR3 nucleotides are TGTGCCAGCAGCCGGGACAGCAACACTGAAGCTTTCTTT.

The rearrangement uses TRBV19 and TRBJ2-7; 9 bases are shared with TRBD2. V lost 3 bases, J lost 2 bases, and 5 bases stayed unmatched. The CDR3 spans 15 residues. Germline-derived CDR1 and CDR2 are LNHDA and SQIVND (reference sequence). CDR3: CASSIALAGTYEQYF. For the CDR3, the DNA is TGTGCCAGTAGTATTGCGCTAGCGGGAACCTACGAGCAGTACTTC.

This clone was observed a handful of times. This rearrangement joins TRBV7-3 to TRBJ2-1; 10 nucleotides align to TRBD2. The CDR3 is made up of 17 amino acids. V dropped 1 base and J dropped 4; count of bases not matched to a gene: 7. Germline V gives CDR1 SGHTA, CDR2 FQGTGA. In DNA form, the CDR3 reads TGTGCCAGCAGCTTAAAAGCGGGGGGGCTTGGATACAATGAGCAGTTCTTC. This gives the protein CASSLKAGGLGYNEQFF.

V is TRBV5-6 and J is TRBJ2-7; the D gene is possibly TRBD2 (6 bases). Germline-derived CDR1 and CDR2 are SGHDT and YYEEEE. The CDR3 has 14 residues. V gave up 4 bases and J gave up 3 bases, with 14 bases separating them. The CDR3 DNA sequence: TGTGCCAGCAGCCCCGCGGGACCGGACTACGAGCAGTACTTC. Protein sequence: CASSPAGPDYEQYF.

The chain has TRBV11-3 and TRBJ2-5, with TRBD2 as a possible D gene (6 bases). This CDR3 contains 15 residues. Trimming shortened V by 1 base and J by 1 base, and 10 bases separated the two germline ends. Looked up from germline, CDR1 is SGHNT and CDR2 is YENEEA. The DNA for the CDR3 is TGTGCCAGCAGCTTAGGAGGGCGGGGCCAAGAGACCCAGTACTTC. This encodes CASSLGGRGQETQYF.

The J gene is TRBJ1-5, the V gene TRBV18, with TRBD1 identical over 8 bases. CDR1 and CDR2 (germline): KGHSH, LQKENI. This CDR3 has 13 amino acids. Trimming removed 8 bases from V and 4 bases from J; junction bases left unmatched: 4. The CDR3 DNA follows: TGTGCCAGCCAGGACAGGGCTAATCAGCCCCAGCATTTT. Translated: CASQDRANQPQHF.

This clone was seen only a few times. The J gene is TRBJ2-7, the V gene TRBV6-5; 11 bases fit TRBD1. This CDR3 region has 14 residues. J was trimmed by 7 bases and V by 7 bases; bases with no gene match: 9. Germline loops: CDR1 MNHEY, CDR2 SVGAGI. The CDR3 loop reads CASTYRTGGLEQYF. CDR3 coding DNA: TGTGCCAGCACCTACCGGACAGGGGGCTTGGAGCAGTACTTC.

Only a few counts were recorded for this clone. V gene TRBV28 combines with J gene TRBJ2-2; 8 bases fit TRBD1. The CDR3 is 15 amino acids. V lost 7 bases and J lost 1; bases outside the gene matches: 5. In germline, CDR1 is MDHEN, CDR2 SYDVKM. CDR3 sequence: CASIGDRGNTGELFF. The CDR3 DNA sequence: TGTGCCAGCATAGGCGACAGGGGGAACACCGGGGAGCTGTTTTTT.

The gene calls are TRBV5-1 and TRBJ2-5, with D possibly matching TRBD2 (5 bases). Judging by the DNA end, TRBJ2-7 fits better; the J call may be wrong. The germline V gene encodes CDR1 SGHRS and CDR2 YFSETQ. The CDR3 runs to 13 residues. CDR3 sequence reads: CASSFLGEYEQYF. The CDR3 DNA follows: TGCGCCAGCAGCTTCCTCGGGGAGTACGAGCAGTACTTC.

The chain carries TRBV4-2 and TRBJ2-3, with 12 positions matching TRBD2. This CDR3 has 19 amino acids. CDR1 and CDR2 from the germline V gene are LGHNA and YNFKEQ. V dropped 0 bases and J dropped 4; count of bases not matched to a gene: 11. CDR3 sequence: CASSQDPASGGAGADTQYF. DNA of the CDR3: TGTGCCAGCAGCCAAGATCCCGCTAGCGGGGGGGCCGGGGCAGATACGCAGTATTTT.

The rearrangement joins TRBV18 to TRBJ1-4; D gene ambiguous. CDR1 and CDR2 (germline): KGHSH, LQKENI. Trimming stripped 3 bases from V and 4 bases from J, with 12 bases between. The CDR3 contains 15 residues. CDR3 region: CASSPTGGFNEKLFF. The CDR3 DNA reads TGTGCCAGCTCACCTACCGGCGGATTTAATGAAAAACTGTTTTTT. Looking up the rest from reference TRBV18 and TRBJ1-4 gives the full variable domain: NAGVMQNPRHLVRRRGQEARLRCSPMKGHSHVYWYRQLPEEGLKFMVYLQKENIIDESGMPKERFSAEFPKEGPSILRIQQVVRGDSAAYFCASSPTGGFNEKLFFGSGTQLSVL.

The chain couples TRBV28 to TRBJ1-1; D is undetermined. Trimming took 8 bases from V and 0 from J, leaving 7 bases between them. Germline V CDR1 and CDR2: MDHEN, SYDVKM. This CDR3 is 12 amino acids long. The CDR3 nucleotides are TGTGCCAGCCAGTTCCTGAACACTGAAGCTTTCTTT. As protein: CASQFLNTEAFF.

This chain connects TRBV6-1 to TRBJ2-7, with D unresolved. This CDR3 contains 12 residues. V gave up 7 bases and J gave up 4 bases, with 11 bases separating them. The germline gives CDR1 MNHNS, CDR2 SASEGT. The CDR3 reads CASTSSRYEQYF. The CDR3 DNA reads TGTGCCAGCACCTCCTCACGGTACGAGCAGTACTTC.

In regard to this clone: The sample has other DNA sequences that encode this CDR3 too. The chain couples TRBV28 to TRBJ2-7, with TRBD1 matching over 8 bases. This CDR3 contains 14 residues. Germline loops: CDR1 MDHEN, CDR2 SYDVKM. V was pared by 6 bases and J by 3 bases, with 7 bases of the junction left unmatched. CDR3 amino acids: CASSPGQGFYEQYF. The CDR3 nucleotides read TGTGCCAGCAGCCCCGGACAGGGCTTCTACGAGCAGTACTTC.